This paragraph covers one T cell receptor beta chain sequence. A sample-barcoded 5' primer and a J-beta primer mix were used in a second PCR of roughly 7 to 11 cycles. TCRdb re-called the 5' RACE reads through MiXCR, storing one row per CDR3 protein. Of over 500,000 distinct CDR3 sequences in the sample, roughly half were seen once. These data are taken from a study of blood T cells in healthy people across ages. The germline CDR1 and CDR2 sequences are DFQATT and SNEGSKA (reference sequence). V dropped 0 bases and J dropped 8; count of bases not matched to a gene: 13. The CDR3 covers 16 residues. The V and J genes are TRBV20-1 and TRBJ2-1, with 7 bases identical to TRBD2. Sequencing was carried out using blood. This sequence originates from a woman at least 80 years old in good health. CDR3 sequence: CSARDQRTGGSYEQFF. DNA of the CDR3: TGCAGTGCTAGAGATCAAAGGACTGGCGGGAGCTATGAGCAGTTCTTC.